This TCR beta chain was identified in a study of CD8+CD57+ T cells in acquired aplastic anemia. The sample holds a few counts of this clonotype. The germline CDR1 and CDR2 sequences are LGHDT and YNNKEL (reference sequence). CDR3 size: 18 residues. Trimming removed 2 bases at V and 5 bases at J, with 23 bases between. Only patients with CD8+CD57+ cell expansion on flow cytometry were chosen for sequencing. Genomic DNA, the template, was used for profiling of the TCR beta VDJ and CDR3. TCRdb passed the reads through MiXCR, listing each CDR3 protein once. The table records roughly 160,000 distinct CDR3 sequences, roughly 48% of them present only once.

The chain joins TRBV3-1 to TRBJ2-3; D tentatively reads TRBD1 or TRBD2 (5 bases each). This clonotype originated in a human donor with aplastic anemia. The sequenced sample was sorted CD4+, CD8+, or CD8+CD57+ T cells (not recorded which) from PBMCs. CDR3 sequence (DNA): TGTGCCAGCAGCCAACTGCTCGGGACCGATCTTGGTAAAGATACGCAGTATTTT. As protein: CASSQLLGTDLGKDTQYF.